The clone carrying this T cell receptor (beta chain) was picked up one time. This sample was taken from a study of blood T cell repertoires in COVID-19. Per the authors' pipeline: Amplified reference gene primers provided the basis for estimating nucleated cell counts. Repertoires were generated with immunoSEQ multiplex PCR, while TCRdb's copy carries only in-frame clones and drops some. The DNA gave D and trimming, while V, J and clone size come from that table. In the table there are 300,000 to 350,000 clones, about 90% of which are singletons. Trimming cost V 5 bases and J 5 bases, with 25 bases left between them. This CDR3 is 17 amino acids long. Germline V gene sequence: CDR1 SGHAT, CDR2 FQNNGV.

The sample taken for sequencing was PBMCs or T cells enriched from blood (not recorded which). This chain links TRBV11-2 with TRBJ2-7; D perhaps matches TRBD2 (7 bases). The sequence came from a man aged 30-40 years who had recovered from COVID-19. The CDR3 is CASSPSGGWGGDHEQYF. The DNA for the CDR3 is TGTGCCAGCAGCCCCTCTGGTGGGTGGGGGGGCGACCACGAGCAGTACTTC.